This TCR beta chain was recorded in a study of blood T cell repertoires in COVID-19. Study at large: Acute and convalescent COVID-19 samples came from the United States, Italy and Spain.

V shed 9 bases, J shed 10 bases, and the junction held 11 bases outside the gene matches. Germline V gene sequence: CDR1 LNHNV, CDR2 YYDKDF (reference sequence). The CDR3 covers 14 residues. Libraries were prepared by immunoSEQ multiplex PCR; TCRdb keeps only in-frame clonotypes and omits some of them. The repertoire holds fewer than 200,000 clones, with roughly 80% as singletons. The material sequenced was peripheral blood. This chain joins TRBV15 and TRBJ2-1; the match to TRBD1 covers 11 bases. The sequence came from a man in his 60s with acute or convalescent COVID-19. The CDR3 nucleotides are TGTGCCACTAGCCCCGGGACAGGGGGGTTAGAGCAGTTCTTC. It yields the protein CATSPGTGGLEQFF.